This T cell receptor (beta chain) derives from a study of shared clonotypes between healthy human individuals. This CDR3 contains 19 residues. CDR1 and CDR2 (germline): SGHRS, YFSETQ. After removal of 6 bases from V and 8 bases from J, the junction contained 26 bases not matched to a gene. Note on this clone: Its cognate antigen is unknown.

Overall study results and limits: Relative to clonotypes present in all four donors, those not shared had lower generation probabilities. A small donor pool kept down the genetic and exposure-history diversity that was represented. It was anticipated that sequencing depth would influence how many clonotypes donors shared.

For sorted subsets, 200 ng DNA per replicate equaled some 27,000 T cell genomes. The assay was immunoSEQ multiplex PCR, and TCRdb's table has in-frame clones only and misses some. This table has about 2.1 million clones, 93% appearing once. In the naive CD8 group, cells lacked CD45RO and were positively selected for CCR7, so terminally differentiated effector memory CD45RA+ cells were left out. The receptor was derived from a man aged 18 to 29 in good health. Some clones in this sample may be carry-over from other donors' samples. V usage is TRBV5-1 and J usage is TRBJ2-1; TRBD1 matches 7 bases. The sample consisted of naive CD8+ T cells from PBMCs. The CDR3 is CASTPLTRDRWTLGDEQFF. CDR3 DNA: TGCGCCAGCACCCCCTTGACCCGGGACAGATGGACTTTAGGCGATGAGCAGTTCTTC.